The rows below give T cell receptor beta chains drawn from one sample of a study of beta chain features in type 1 diabetes. Generated by immunoSEQ multiplex PCR, the TCRdb table keeps only in-frame clones and is missing some. Of 200,000 to 300,000 clones listed, over 65% are singletons. Sequenced material: naive CD4+ T cells from blood. These receptors were collected from a young man in good health. The CDR3 runs from the conserved cysteine through the conserved F or W. The D gene is left open where the match is weak. Size values are once, few and many counts, or a class for expanded clones, and some rows have none.

.	TRBD2	TRBJ2-7	TRBV13	CASSSYLAGGSYEQYF	TGTGCCAGCAGCTCGTACCTAGCGGGAGGTTCCTACGAGCAGTACTTC
few	.	TRBJ2-3	TRBV29-1	CSVMSLRDTQYF	TGCAGCGTTATGAGTCTGCGAGATACGCAGTATTTT
few	.	TRBJ2-3	TRBV2	CASIPGPDTDTQYF	TGTGCCAGCATCCCAGGTCCAGACACAGATACGCAGTATTTT
.	.	TRBJ2-7	TRBV14	CASSPLDSSYEQYF	TGTGCCAGCAGCCCATTGGACAGCTCCTACGAGCAGTACTTC
.	.	TRBJ2-1	TRBV30	CACNSGRAGNEQFF	TGTGCCTGTAACTCAGGCAGGGCGGGCAATGAGCAGTTCTTC
.	.	TRBJ1-2	TRBV30	CAWSVVRSYTF	TGTGCCTGGAGTGTGGTACGCTCTTACACCTTC
few	.	TRBJ2-7	TRBV2	CASRDRLLSYEQYF	TGTGCCAGCAGGGACCGCTTGCTCTCCTACGAGCAGTACTTC
.	.	TRBJ2-7	TRBV28	CASSPPPTYEQYF	TGTGCCAGCAGTCCCCCTCCGACCTACGAGCAGTACTTC
few	.	TRBJ2-1	TRBV7-9	CASSLGTYNEQFF	TGTGCCAGCAGCTTAGGCACTTACAATGAGCAGTTCTTC
.	.	TRBJ2-3	TRBV14	CASSQNLDRLTDTQYF	TGTGCCAGCAGCCAAAATCTGGACCGGCTCACAGATACGCAGTATTTT
.	.	TRBJ2-1	TRBV5-1	CASSLGLASYNEQFF	TGCGCCAGCAGCTTGGGTCTAGCATCCTACAATGAGCAGTTCTTC
.	.	TRBJ2-5	TRBV25-1	CASSENLPETQYF	TGTGCCAGCAGTGAAAACCTGCCGGAGACCCAGTACTTC
.	.	TRBJ1-1	TRBV2	CASTPGILGTEAFF	TGTGCCAGCACCCCCGGGATTCTGGGCACTGAAGCTTTCTTT
few	.	TRBJ2-1	TRBV30	CAWGRGSNEQFF	TGTGCCTGGGGCCGTGGGAGCAATGAGCAGTTCTTC
.	TRBD2	TRBJ2-3	TRBV30	CAWGLAGSTDTQYF	TGTGCCTGGGGACTAGCGGGGAGCACAGATACGCAGTATTTT
few	TRBD2	TRBJ2-1	TRBV28	CASSPAGGVYNEQFF	TGTGCCAGCAGTCCAGCGGGAGGTGTCTACAATGAGCAGTTCTTC
.	.	TRBJ2-3	TRBV18	CASSPSSTDTQYF	TGTGCCAGCTCACCCTCTAGCACAGATACGCAGTATTTT
once	.	TRBJ2-3	TRBV25-1	CASRPETDTQYF	TGTGCCAGCAGACCAGAAACAGATACGCAGTATTTT
.	.	TRBJ2-5	TRBV7-9	CASSLVETQYF	TGTGCCAGCAGCTTAGTAGAGACCCAGTACTTC
.	TRBD2	TRBJ2-5	TRBV28	CASSSLGLAGGKETQYF	TGTGCCAGCAGTTCTCTTGGACTAGCGGGAGGGAAGGAGACCCAGTACTTC
few	.	TRBJ1-2	TRBV7-9	CASSSFRQANYGYTF	TGTGCCAGCAGTTCCTTTCGACAGGCTAACTATGGCTACACCTTC
.	.	TRBJ1-1	TRBV30	CAWATRRATEAFF	TGTGCCTGGGCGACCCGGAGAGCAACTGAAGCTTTCTTT
.	.	TRBJ1-1	TRBV5-1	CASSLGGGRGTEAFF	TGCGCCAGCAGCTTGGGCGGGGGAAGAGGCACTGAAGCTTTCTTT
few	.	TRBJ1-3	TRBV9	CASSAHLEAGNTIYF	TGTGCCAGCAGCGCCCACTTGGAGGCTGGAAACACCATATATTTT
.	.	TRBJ1-4	TRBV19	CASSSTNNYHEKLFF	TGTGCCAGTAGTTCCACGAACAACTATCATGAAAAACTGTTTTTT
.	TRBD1	TRBJ1-3	TRBV9	CASSDPGTAGNTIYF	TGTGCCAGCAGCGACCCGGGGACAGCTGGAAACACCATATATTTT
.	TRBD2	TRBJ2-3	TRBV10-3	CAISRPPGTRSTDTQYF	TGTGCCATCAGTAGGCCCCCCGGGACTAGGAGCACAGATACGCAGTATTTT
.	TRBD2	TRBJ2-7	TRBV7-2	CASSASGTRDEQYF	TGTGCCAGCAGCGCCTCCGGGACTAGGGACGAGCAGTACTTC
.	TRBD1	TRBJ1-2	TRBV4-1	CASSPGQGNYGYTF	TGCGCCAGCAGCCCCGGACAGGGGAACTATGGCTACACCTTC
.	.	TRBJ1-2	TRBV30	CAWTPDSNYGYTF	TGTGCCTGGACACCGGATTCAAACTATGGCTACACCTTC
.	.	TRBJ1-2	TRBV30	CAWSGASRFTSYGYTF	TGTGCCTGGAGTGGAGCCAGTCGGTTCACGAGCTATGGCTACACCTTC
.	.	TRBJ2-7	TRBV30	CAWSVPGPRQYF	TGTGCCTGGAGTGTACCAGGGCCCCGGCAGTACTTC
.	TRBD1	TRBJ2-7	TRBV7-2	CASSPGQGSRYEQYF	TGTGCCAGCAGCCCCGGACAGGGGTCTCGCTACGAGCAGTACTTC
once	.	TRBJ2-1	TRBV19	CASSIRGNEQFF	TGTGCCAGTAGTATAAGGGGGAATGAGCAGTTCTTC
.	.	TRBJ2-6	TRBV14	CASSQVVISPTGANVLTF	TGTGCCAGCAGCCAGGTCGTGATTTCACCGACCGGGGCCAACGTCCTGACTTTC
.	.	TRBJ1-2	TRBV30	CAWDQGRGYTF	TGTGCCTGGGACCAAGGGAGAGGCTACACCTTC
.	.	TRBJ1-2	TRBV30	CAWSVRGARGYTF	TGTGCCTGGAGTGTCAGGGGAGCCAGGGGCTACACCTTC
.	TRBD2	TRBJ2-1	TRBV18	CASSPSSGQGNEQFF	TGTGCCAGCTCACCAAGTAGCGGGCAGGGTAATGAGCAGTTCTTC
.	TRBD2	TRBJ2-3	TRBV5-1	CASSLALAENTQYF	TGCGCCAGCAGCTTGGCTCTAGCGGAAAATACGCAGTATTTT
.	TRBD1	TRBJ1-2	TRBV18	CASSPGTANYGYTF	TGTGCCAGCTCACCAGGGACAGCTAACTATGGCTACACCTTC
.	.	TRBJ1-1	TRBV29-1	CSVVVRGLNTEAFF	TGCAGCGTTGTTGTTAGGGGACTGAACACTGAAGCTTTCTTT
.	.	TRBJ2-7	TRBV2	CASSGRDEQYF	TGTGCCAGCAGTGGCCGTGACGAGCAGTACTTC
few	.	TRBJ2-1	TRBV2	CASSGQAEQFF	TGTGCCAGCAGCGGTCAGGCTGAGCAGTTCTTC
.	.	TRBJ2-5	TRBV7-2	CASSLVGGQETQYF	TGTGCCAGCAGCTTAGTCGGGGGTCAAGAGACCCAGTACTTC
.	.	TRBJ2-1	TRBV29-1	CSVDGDPNSYNEQFF	TGCAGCGTTGACGGGGACCCTAACTCCTACAATGAGCAGTTCTTC
once	.	TRBJ2-7	TRBV30	CAWSVGDRSYEQYF	TGTGCCTGGAGTGTAGGGGACCGCTCCTACGAGCAGTACTTC
.	.	TRBJ1-2	TRBV4-2	CASSPGTRDGYTF	TGTGCCAGCAGCCCAGGGACTAGGGATGGCTACACCTTC
.	.	TRBJ1-3	TRBV29-1	CSVGGASGNTIYF	TGCAGCGTCGGCGGAGCCTCTGGAAACACCATATATTTT
.	TRBD2	TRBJ2-5	TRBV29-1	CSVVGEGETQYF	TGCAGCGTTGTAGGGGAGGGGGAGACCCAGTACTTC
.	TRBD1	TRBJ1-1	TRBV6-5	CASWGQRNTEAFF	TGTGCCAGCTGGGGACAGAGGAACACTGAAGCTTTCTTT
.	.	TRBJ2-7	TRBV20-1	CSARDSYEQYF	TGCAGTGCAAGGGACTCCTACGAGCAGTACTTC
.	TRBD2	TRBJ2-1	TRBV5-4	CASSFLAGGRNEQFF	TGTGCCAGCAGCTTTCTAGCGGGAGGGAGGAATGAGCAGTTCTTC
few	.	TRBJ2-3	TRBV5-4	CASSFTADTQYF	TGTGCCAGCAGCTTCACCGCAGATACGCAGTATTTT
.	TRBD2	TRBJ2-2	TRBV18	CASSPGLAISNTGELFF	TGTGCCAGCTCACCGGGACTAGCCATCTCGAACACCGGGGAGCTGTTTTTT
.	.	TRBJ2-7	TRBV9	CASSVSGRSYEQYF	TGTGCCAGCAGCGTCTCAGGGAGGTCCTACGAGCAGTACTTC
.	.	TRBJ1-2	TRBV30	CAWRPTHPPGLYGYTF	TGTGCCTGGAGGCCAACCCACCCCCCAGGCCTCTATGGCTACACCTTC
few	.	TRBJ2-1	TRBV27	CASRSTAEGDYNEQFF	TGTGCCAGCCGCAGTACGGCGGAAGGAGACTACAATGAGCAGTTCTTC
.	TRBD1	TRBJ2-3	TRBV10-3	CAISDGQGIDTQYF	TGTGCCATCAGTGATGGACAGGGCATCGATACGCAGTATTTT